The clone carrying this T cell receptor (beta chain) was counted a few times. The entry originates in a study of regulatory T cells in long-lasting Graves disease. Arm-PCR of CDR3 regions and iRepertoire HTBI primers were used to build TCR beta libraries. TCRdb reprocessed the multiplex PCR reads via MiXCR and lists one record per CDR3 protein. The sample lists roughly 450,000 distinct CDR3 sequences; under 25% were seen once. As for time point: persistent/refractory GD, antithyroid drugs over 5 years with positive TRAb. Construction of the TCR library relied on RNA isolated from PBMCs. CDR1 and CDR2 (germline): ENHRY, SYGVKD. The V segment lost 10 bases and the J segment 2 bases; nucleotides outside the gene matches: 3. The CDR3 extends over 12 amino acids.

The V and J genes are TRBV10-3 and TRBJ2-7; 9 bases line up with TRBD1. Sequencing used peripheral blood mononuclear cells (PBMCs), obtained when the disease was refractory, from a patient treated with antithyroid drugs. This TCR was recovered from a female donor with Graves disease. DNA of the CDR3: TGTGCCAGTACAGGGGGCACCTACGAGCAGTACTTC. Translated, it gives CASTGGTYEQYF.